This T cell receptor beta chain was sequenced during a study of cytomegalovirus exposure and HLA in healthy donors. Concerning this clone itself: Its specificity is not known.

Primers for the PCR totalled 60 Vbeta and 13 Jbeta. The repertoire was sequenced with immunoSEQ multiplex PCR; TCRdb's copy has only in-frame clones and lacks some. The sample gives approximately 120,000 clones, 70% to 80% of which show up once; less than 2% is in the top ten. Germline values: CDR1 MNHNY, CDR2 SVGAGI (reference sequence). The CDR3 totals 14 residues. The V and J ends lost 2 bases and 5 bases, in that order; junction bases with no gene match: 3. General study findings and limits: What was likely a sequencing artifact was a cluster of highly shared sequence variants. The study listed 150 to 200 cytomegalovirus-associated TCR beta chains.

This receptor was taken from a man in his fifties or sixties in good health and CMV-seronegative. The specimen was PBMCs. The chain uses TRBV6-6 and TRBJ1-5, with TRBD1 identical over 7 bases. The CDR3 region is CASSYRRGHQPQHF. The DNA for the CDR3 is TGTGCCAGCAGTTACAGGAGGGGGCATCAGCCCCAGCATTTT.